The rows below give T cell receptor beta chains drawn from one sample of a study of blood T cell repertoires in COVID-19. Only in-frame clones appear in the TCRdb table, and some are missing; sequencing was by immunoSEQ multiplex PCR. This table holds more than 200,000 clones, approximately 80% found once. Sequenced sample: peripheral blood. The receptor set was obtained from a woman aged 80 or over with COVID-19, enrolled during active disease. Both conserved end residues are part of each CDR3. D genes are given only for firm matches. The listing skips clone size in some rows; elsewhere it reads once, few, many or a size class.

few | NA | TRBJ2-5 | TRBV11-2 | TGTGCCAGCAGCCCGACAGGACCACAAGAGACCCAGTACTTC | CASSPTGPQETQYF
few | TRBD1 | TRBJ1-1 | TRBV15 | TGTGCCACCAGATTAGGGACAGGGGAGAACTCTGAAGCTTTCTTT | CATRLGTGENSEAFF
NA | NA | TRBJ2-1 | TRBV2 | TGTGCCAGCAATCTCCGCAATGAGCAGTTCTTC | CASNLRNEQFF
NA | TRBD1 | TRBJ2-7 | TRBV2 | TGTGCCAGCAGACCCGGGACAGGGAGGTACGAGCAGTACTTC | CASRPGTGRYEQYF
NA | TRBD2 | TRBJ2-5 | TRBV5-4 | TGTGCCAGCAGCTACCGGGGGGGCCAAGAGACCCAGTACTTC | CASSYRGGQETQYF
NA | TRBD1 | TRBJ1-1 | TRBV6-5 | TGTGCCAGCAAAGGACAGGGTGGAAGTACTGAAGCTTTCTTT | CASKGQGGSTEAFF
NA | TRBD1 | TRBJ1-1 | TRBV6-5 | TGTGCCAGCAGTTATTCTCGGACAGGGTGGGAAGCTTTCTTT | CASSYSRTGWEAFF
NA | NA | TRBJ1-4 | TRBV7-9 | TGTGCCAGCAGCATCAGAGGTACAGGAACTAATGAAAAACTGTTTTTT | CASSIRGTGTNEKLFF
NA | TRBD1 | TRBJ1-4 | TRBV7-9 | TGTGCCAGCAGCTCCCTTATAGACAGGGGGCGCGAAAAACTGTTTTTT | CASSSLIDRGREKLFF
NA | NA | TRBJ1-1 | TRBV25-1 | TGTGCCAGCAGTGAATGGGCAGGACACAACACTGAAGCTTTCTTT | CASSEWAGHNTEAFF
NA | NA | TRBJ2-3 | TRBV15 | TGTGCCACCAGCAGAGCAGGGTTGGCTACAGATACGCAGTATTTT | CATSRAGLATDTQYF
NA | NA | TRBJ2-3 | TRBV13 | TGTGCCAGCAGCCTCCGACAGAGCACAGATACGCAGTATTTT | CASSLRQSTDTQYF
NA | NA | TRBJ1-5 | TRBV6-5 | TGTGCCACCAGGGCAGGTTTCAATCAGCCCCAGCATTTT | CATRAGFNQPQHF
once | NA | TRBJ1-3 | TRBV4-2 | TGTGCCAGCAGCCAAGATCCGAGCGGACTCCTCTCTGGAAACACCATATATTTT | CASSQDPSGLLSGNTIYF
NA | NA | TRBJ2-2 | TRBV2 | TGTGCCAGCAGTGAATGGCATTCCGGGGAGCTGTTTTTT | CASSEWHSGELFF
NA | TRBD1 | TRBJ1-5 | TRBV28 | TGTGCCAGCAGTCCTCCCGGGACAGTTAATCAGCCCCAGCATTTT | CASSPPGTVNQPQHF
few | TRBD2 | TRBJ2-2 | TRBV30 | TGTGCCTGGAGTAGACTAGCAGGTGGGGAGCTGTTTTTT | CAWSRLAGGELFF
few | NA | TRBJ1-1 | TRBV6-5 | TGTGCCAGCACCATTAGGGGTCGCACTGAAGCTTTCTTT | CASTIRGRTEAFF
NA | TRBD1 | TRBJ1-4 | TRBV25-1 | TGTGCCAGCAGTGAATATATTCTAGAGACAGGGTTTGAAAAACTGTTTTTT | CASSEYILETGFEKLFF
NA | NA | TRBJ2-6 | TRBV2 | TGTGCCAGCACCGAAGGGGGGGGTGTATTCACCAACGTCCTGACTTTC | CASTEGGGVFTNVLTF
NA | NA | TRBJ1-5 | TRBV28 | TGTGCCAGCAGCCTAGGGGGGGATGGTCAGCCCCAGCATTTT | CASSLGGDGQPQHF
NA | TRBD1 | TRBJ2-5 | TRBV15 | TGTGCCATCAGGCGGACAGGGAGTGGTTTGGAGACCCAGTACTTC | CAIRRTGSGLETQYF
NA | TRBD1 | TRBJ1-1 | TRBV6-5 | TGTGCCAGCAGTACCCGACAGGGGACCACTGAAGCTTTCTTT | CASSTRQGTTEAFF
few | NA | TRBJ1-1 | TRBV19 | TGTGCCAGTAGGTCGGGGAGGTTGGACACTGAAGCTTTCTTT | CASRSGRLDTEAFF
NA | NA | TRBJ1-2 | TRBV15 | TGTGCCACCAGCAGATTACAGGGCCCGACTAACTATGGCTACACCTTC | CATSRLQGPTNYGYTF
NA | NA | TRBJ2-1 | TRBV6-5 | TGTGCCAGCAGTTACTCAGGGAGCTTCAAGGGTGAGCAGTTCTTC | CASSYSGSFKGEQFF
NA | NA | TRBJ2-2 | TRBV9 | TGTGCCAGCAGCACCAGGGGGGCGAACACCGGGGAGCTGTTTTTT | CASSTRGANTGELFF
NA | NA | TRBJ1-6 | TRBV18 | TGTGCCAGCTCACCACAGGGGCAGGGGTCACCCCTCCACTTT | CASSPQGQGSPLHF
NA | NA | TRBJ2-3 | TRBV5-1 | TGCGCCAGCAGCTTGGCGGGTACCAGAACAGATACGCAGTATTTT | CASSLAGTRTDTQYF
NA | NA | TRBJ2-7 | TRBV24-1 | TGTGCCACCAGTGATCAGTACGAGCAGTACTTC | CATSDQYEQYF
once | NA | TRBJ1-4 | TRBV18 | TGTGCCAGCTCACCCACGGGGGATTCTGAAAAACTGTTTTTT | CASSPTGDSEKLFF
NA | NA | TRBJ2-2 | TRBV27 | TGTGCCAGCAGATTGACAGAGTACACCGGGGAGCTGTTTTTT | CASRLTEYTGELFF
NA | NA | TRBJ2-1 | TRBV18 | TGTGCCAGCTCACGACAGTCCTACAATGAGCAGTTCTTC | CASSRQSYNEQFF
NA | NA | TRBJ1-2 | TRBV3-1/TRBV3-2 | TGTGCCAGCAGCCATTCCGGGGTTGGCTACACCTTC | CASSHSGVGYTF
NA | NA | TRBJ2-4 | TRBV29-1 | TGCAGCGTTGCCAGCGGCGTTTCCAAAAACATTCAGTACTTC | CSVASGVSKNIQYF
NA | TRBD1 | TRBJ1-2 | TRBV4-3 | TGCGCCAGTTTACCGGGACAGGGGAGTAGAAGTGGCTACACCTTC | CASLPGQGSRSGYTF
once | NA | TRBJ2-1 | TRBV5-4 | TGTGCCAGCAGGCCAGGGGGGGCGGGGGGCCTGAGCTCCTACAATGAGCAGTTCTTC | CASRPGGAGGLSSYNEQFF
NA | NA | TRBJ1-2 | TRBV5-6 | TGTGCCAGCAGCTTTGCAGCGAACTATGGCTACACCTTC | CASSFAANYGYTF
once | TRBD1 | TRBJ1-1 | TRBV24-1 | TGTGCCACCAGTGATGGCAGGGGGTTTGGTGAAGCTTTCTTT | CATSDGRGFGEAFF
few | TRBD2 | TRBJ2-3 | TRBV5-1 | TGCGCCAGCAGCTTGGGAGGGACTAGCGGGGGGACAGATACGCAGTATTTT | CASSLGGTSGGTDTQYF
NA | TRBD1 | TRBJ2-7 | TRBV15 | TGTGCCACCAGCAGAGGCGGCAGGGGGCTTTACGAGCAGTACTTC | CATSRGGRGLYEQYF
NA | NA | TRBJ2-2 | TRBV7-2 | TGTGCCAGCAGCTTAAGTGGGCAGACAATCGGGGAGCTGTTTTTT | CASSLSGQTIGELFF
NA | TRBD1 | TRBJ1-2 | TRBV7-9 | TGTGCCAGCAGCTCGGGGACAGTCTATGGCTACACCTTC | CASSSGTVYGYTF
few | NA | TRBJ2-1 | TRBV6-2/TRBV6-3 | TGTGCCAGCAGTTATGCGGGGCTTTGGAATGAGCAGTTCTTC | CASSYAGLWNEQFF
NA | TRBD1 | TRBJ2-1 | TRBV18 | TGTGCCAGCTCGCGGGACAGGGGTTCCGATGAGCAGTTCTTC | CASSRDRGSDEQFF
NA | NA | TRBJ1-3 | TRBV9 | TGTGCCAGCAGCGTAGCGGCCAGCCAAACGGGTGGAAACACCATATATTTT | CASSVAASQTGGNTIYF
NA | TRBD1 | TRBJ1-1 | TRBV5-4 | TGTGCCAGCAGCGCCGACAGGGCAAACACTGAAGCTTTCTTT | CASSADRANTEAFF
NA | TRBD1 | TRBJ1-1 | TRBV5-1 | TGCGCCAGCAGCGAAGGGACAGCCTTGAACACTGAAGCTTTCTTT | CASSEGTALNTEAFF
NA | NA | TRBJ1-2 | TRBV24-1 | TGTGCCACCAGTGACCCGGGCGGGGTCTCGGGCTACACCTTC | CATSDPGGVSGYTF
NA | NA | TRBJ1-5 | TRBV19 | TGTGCCAGTACCGGACACTCTCAGCCCCAGCATTTT | CASTGHSQPQHF
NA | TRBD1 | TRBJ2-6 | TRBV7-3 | TGTGCCAGCAGACGGACAGGGGCCAGCTCTGGGGCCAACGTCCTGACTTTC | CASRRTGASSGANVLTF